This T cell receptor (beta chain) emerged from a study of siplizumab effects on memory and regulatory T cells. Germline lookup yields CDR1 MDHEN and CDR2 SYDVKM. J was trimmed by 4 bases and V by 3 bases; bases with no gene match: 9. The CDR3 is 17 residues long. Measured with immunoSEQ multiplex PCR; TCRdb has only the in-frame clones, and not every one. Here the sample spans about 56,000 clones, about 98% being singletons. Researchers sequenced unstimulated naive, memory, effector memory and TEMRA subsets in a few donor pairs. The chain recombines TRBV28 with TRBJ2-2, with 9 nucleotides matching TRBD2. Sequenced material: naive CD8+ T cells sorted from blood. This clonotype was sampled from a human donor in good health. The CDR3 sequence: CASSFLLAGPGTGELFF. CDR3 nucleotides: TGTGCCAGCAGTTTCCTCCTAGCGGGACCCGGCACCGGGGAGCTGTTTTTT. The complete variable domain, with remaining parts taken from reference TRBV28 and TRBJ2-2, reads DVKVTQSSRYLVKRTGEKVFLECVQDMDHENMFWYRQDPGLGLRLIYFSYDVKMKEKGDIPEGYSVSREKKERFSLILESASTNQTSMYLCASSFLLAGPGTGELFFGEGSRLTVL.